Given below is one TCR beta chain in context. The record originates from a study of cytomegalovirus exposure and HLA in healthy donors. Profiling relied on immunoSEQ multiplex PCR, and the TCRdb table lists in-frame clones only, not all of them. This sample has about 360,000 clones, with roughly 90% found just once. Sequenced input: PBMCs. The sequence came from a woman in her late teens or twenties in good health and CMV-seronegative.

The CDR3 coding sequence is TGTGCCTTGCGGGGATTTGATGGAACCGGGGAGCTGTTTTTT. Amino acid sequence: CALRGFDGTGELFF. The rearrangement links TRBV2 to TRBJ2-2; a possible D gene is TRBD2 (6 bases). The germline V gene has CDR1 SNHLY and CDR2 FYNNEI. The CDR3 covers 14 residues. Trimming took off 11 bases at V and 5 bases at J, with 18 bases between the two ends.